These T cell receptor beta chains were read from a single sample in a study of blood T cell repertoires in COVID-19. Repertoires were generated with immunoSEQ multiplex PCR, while TCRdb's copy carries only in-frame clones and drops some. Counted here are 250,000 to 300,000 clones, approximately 85% occurring once; the ten biggest clones make up roughly 4.6%. Sequencing was carried out using peripheral blood. These receptors originate from a man aged 45 to 65 with active or convalescent COVID-19. Both conserved end residues are part of each CDR3. The D gene is left open where the match is weak. Where a row states a size, it is once, few, many or the class of an expanded clone; other rows omit it.

>TRBD1|TRBJ1-4|.|TRBV5-1
TGCGCCAGCAGCTTGGACGGGACAGCAAATGAAAAACTGTTTTTT
CASSLDGTANEKLFF
>TRBD2|TRBJ2-5|.|TRBV2
TGTGCCAGCTTTGCGGGAGAAGAGACCCAGTACTTC
CASFAGEETQYF
>.|TRBJ2-7|.|TRBV30
TGTGCCTGGAGTGTCTCAGTCTCCTACGAGCAGTACTTC
CAWSVSVSYEQYF
>TRBD1|TRBJ1-5|.|TRBV5-1
TGCGCCAGCAGCCCGGCCGGGACAGGTAACAATCAGCCCCAGCATTTT
CASSPAGTGNNQPQHF
>TRBD1|TRBJ1-1|.|TRBV4-1
TGCGCCAGCAGCCAAGGGAGGGGGCGAGCTTTCTTT
CASSQGRGRAFF
>TRBD1|TRBJ1-2|once|TRBV28
TGTGCCAGCAGAATACAGGGGGCTAACTATGGCTACACCTTC
CASRIQGANYGYTF
>.|TRBJ1-2|once|TRBV10-1
TGCGCCAGCAGTATGGGGGCGAGTGAGGCCGTCCATGGCTACACCTTC
CASSMGASEAVHGYTF
>.|TRBJ2-3|.|TRBV5-8
TGTGCCAGCAGCTTCCTCTCCGGGACACCTCGAGGGGATACGCAGTATTTT
CASSFLSGTPRGDTQYF
>.|TRBJ2-1|.|TRBV7-8
TGTGCCAGCAGCTTTAACCGGGAGAGGGTCAATGAGCAGTTCTTC
CASSFNRERVNEQFF
>.|TRBJ1-6|.|TRBV28
TGTGCCAGCAGCGCGCGAAAAGGGCAGGGGTATTCACCCCTCCACTTT
CASSARKGQGYSPLHF
>TRBD2|TRBJ2-3|.|TRBV5-1
TGCGCCAGCAGCCCTGCTGTGACTAGCGGGCTTAGGGGTGGCACAGATACGCAGTATTTT
CASSPAVTSGLRGGTDTQYF